Below are 22 T cell receptor beta chains sequenced from a single sample in a study of control samples from healthy donors and cancer patients (dated by TCRdb to 2020 to 2022). Library method: the immunoSEQ multiplex PCR assay. Imported from immuneACCESS, the table was reduced by TCRdb to in-frame sequences with V and J called. These copies leave out some clones; in studies compared against another copy, an unresolved V gene accounts for under half, and the cause of the remainder is not known. The sample profile shows around 58,000 clones; roughly 87% of them were found once. More than 3.5% of the sample belongs to the ten largest clones. Specimen: blood. These receptors were obtained from a man aged 50 to 60 in good health.

The CDR3 bases are TGTGCCTGGAGTCCCTCCTTGGGCACCTTATACACAGATACGCAGTATTTT. Translation gives CAWSPSLGTLYTDTQYF. V usage is TRBV30 and J usage is TRBJ2-3; D remains ambiguous. Trimming took off 2 bases at V and 2 bases at J, with 20 bases between the two ends. This CDR3 region has 17 residues. Germline CDR1 reads GTSNPN; CDR2 reads SVGIG (reference sequence).

The gene calls are TRBV5-1 and TRBJ2-1, with D maybe TRBD2 (5 bases). Trimming pared 0 bases from V and 6 bases from J, leaving 10 bases between. The CDR3 consists of 14 residues. Germline V CDR1 and CDR2: SGHRS, YFSETQ. The CDR3 protein is CASSLGGLANEQFF. The CDR3 bases are TGCGCCAGCAGCTTGGGCGGGCTAGCCAATGAGCAGTTCTTC.

This clone came up once. This chain connects TRBV6-5 to TRBJ2-1; 7 bases agree with TRBD2. Trimming cost V 4 bases and J 4 bases; bases outside gene matches: 10. Germline V CDR1 and CDR2: MNHEY, SVGAGI. The CDR3 spans 16 residues. The CDR3 reads CASSFRPGLPYNEQFF. CDR3 coding DNA: TGTGCCAGCAGTTTTCGACCGGGACTACCGTACAATGAGCAGTTCTTC.

J is TRBJ2-3 and V is TRBV5-1, with 8 positions matching TRBD1. CDR3 length equals 15 residues. V lost 8 bases, J lost 2 bases, and 10 bases stayed unmatched. Germline V gene sequence: CDR1 SGHRS, CDR2 YFSETQ. Written as DNA, the CDR3 is TGCGCCAGTACCTCGGGACAGGAGTTCACAGATACGCAGTATTTT. Translating it yields CASTSGQEFTDTQYF.

V is TRBV6-2 or TRBV6-3 and J is TRBJ2-5; the D is unclear. Germline CDR1 and CDR2: MNHEY and SVGEGT. The germline V and J ends were trimmed by 6 bases and 2 bases, with 4 bases remaining between them. This CDR3 has 11 residues. CDR3 bases: TGTGCCAGCAGCCAACAAGAGACCCAGTACTTC. Protein: CASSQQETQYF.

J is TRBJ2-1 and V is TRBV7-2; D perhaps matches TRBD2 (5 bases). The CDR3 is 17 residues long. The V end lost 1 base, the J end lost 8 bases, and 21 bases lay between the germline ends. Germline V gene sequence: CDR1 SGHTA, CDR2 FQGNSA. The DNA for the CDR3 is TGTGCCAGCAGCTTAGGCGGCCTAGTGGGAGTTATAGATGAGCAGTTCTTC. Translation: CASSLGGLVGVIDEQFF.

J is TRBJ1-4 and V is TRBV11-2; D unresolved. CDR3 length: 19 residues. The ends were cut back, 0 bases at V and 0 bases at J, with 17 bases in the middle. Germline CDR1 reads SGHAT; CDR2 reads FQNNGV. This CDR3 reads CASSLDGMGRMTTNEKLFF. CDR3 in DNA: TGTGCCAGCAGCTTAGATGGCATGGGAAGGATGACAACTAATGAAAAACTGTTTTTT.

The V call is TRBV6-1, the J call TRBJ1-2; D perhaps matches TRBD1 (5 bases). With 2 bases removed from V and 0 bases from J, the gap between germline ends came to 13 bases. Germline CDR1 MNHNS, CDR2 SASEGT. The CDR3 spans 16 residues. The CDR3, as DNA: TGTGCCAGCAGTGAACCCTTCCGACAGACTAACTATGGCTACACCTTC. It codes for CASSEPFRQTNYGYTF.

This clone was picked up one time. The sample has other DNA sequences that encode this CDR3 too. The chain links TRBV9 to TRBJ2-1; TRBD2 agrees at 11 bases. The CDR3 is 16 residues long. CDR1 is SGDLS and CDR2 is YYNGEE in the germline V gene. V was pared by 5 bases and J by 0 bases, with 4 bases of the junction left unmatched. The CDR3 is CASSGLAGNSYNEQFF. The CDR3 coding sequence is TGTGCCAGCAGTGGACTAGCGGGCAACTCCTACAATGAGCAGTTCTTC.

V and J are TRBV6-1 and TRBJ2-7; D gene uncertain. V dropped 3 bases and J dropped 7 bases, with 16 bases sitting between them. This CDR3 has 14 amino acids. Germline CDR1 reads MNHNS; CDR2 reads SASEGT. The CDR3 nucleotides read TGTGCCAGCAGTGACCCAACCCTAATGCGGGAGCAGTACTTC. It translates to CASSDPTLMREQYF.

The chain employs TRBV5-1 and TRBJ1-4, with 10 bases identical to TRBD1. CDR3 length: 14 amino acids. J was trimmed by 8 bases and V by 3 bases; bases with no gene match: 4. Germline V gives CDR1 SGHRS, CDR2 YFSETQ. The CDR3 region is CASSSTGGDEKLFF. The CDR3 DNA sequence: TGCGCCAGCAGCTCGACAGGGGGCGACGAAAAACTGTTTTTT.

Here the CDR3 reads CASSVPGQGYTDTQYF. In DNA form, the CDR3 reads TGTGCCAGCAGCGTACCGGGACAGGGATACACAGATACGCAGTATTTT. The chain is built from TRBV5-4 and TRBJ2-3; 9 bases align to TRBD1. The CDR3 covers 16 residues. Germline-derived CDR1 and CDR2 are SGHNT and YYREEE (reference sequence). V lost 4 bases to trimming and J lost 2 bases; unmatched junction nucleotides: 8.

This rearrangement joins TRBV7-9 to TRBJ1-6, with 8 bases lining up with TRBD1. The CDR3 is 17 amino acids. The germline gives CDR1 SEHNR, CDR2 FQNEAQ (reference sequence). V lost 1 base, J lost 7 bases, and 9 bases stayed unmatched. The CDR3 loop reads CASSLGSQGAINSPLHF. The CDR3 nucleotides read TGTGCCAGCAGCTTAGGGTCCCAGGGGGCAATAAATTCACCCCTCCACTTT.

V usage is TRBV12-3 or TRBV12-4 and J usage is TRBJ2-5, with 9 bases fitting TRBD1. J was trimmed by 5 bases and V by 7 bases; bases with no gene match: 5. The CDR3 consists of 13 residues. The CDR3 nucleotides are TGTGCCAGCACACGACAGGGGGGGGAGACCCAGTACTTC. Its translation is CASTRQGGETQYF.

The rearrangement links TRBV6-2 or TRBV6-3 to TRBJ2-1, with 7 positions matching TRBD2. Germline CDR1 is MNHEY and CDR2 is SVGEGT. V lost 6 bases to trimming and J lost 10 bases; unmatched junction nucleotides: 6. The CDR3 totals 12 residues. The CDR3 region is CASSQGGTEQFF. The CDR3 DNA sequence: TGTGCCAGCAGCCAGGGAGGGACCGAGCAGTTCTTC.

This sequence joins TRBV18 and TRBJ1-1, with D possibly TRBD1 on 5 matching bases. This CDR3 region has 14 residues. The V and J ends lost 0 bases and 7 bases respectively, with 12 bases between them. The germline CDR1 and CDR2 sequences are KGHSH and LQKENI. The CDR3 DNA follows: TGTGCCAGCTCACCACCCTCGGGGGTAAATGAAGCTTTCTTT. This sequence encodes CASSPPSGVNEAFF.

This chain connects TRBV6-1 to TRBJ1-4; TRBD1 is a possible D gene (5 bases). The CDR3 runs to 19 residues. CDR1 and CDR2 (germline): MNHNS, SASEGT. Trimming cost V 3 bases and J 0 bases, with 20 bases left between them. CDR3 coding DNA: TGTGCCAGCAGTGATAGTTGGCGGCAGGGCCATGCAACTAATGAAAAACTGTTTTTT. It yields the protein CASSDSWRQGHATNEKLFF.

This clone showed up just a few times. The gene calls are TRBV27 and TRBJ1-1; D remains unclear. V lost 2 bases to trimming and J lost 7 bases, with 11 bases between them. Germline-derived CDR1 and CDR2 are MNHEY and SMNVEV (reference sequence). The CDR3 has 13 residues. CDR3 in DNA: TGTGCCAGCAGTTTAGGCTCGGGAGGTGAAGCTTTCTTT. It specifies CASSLGSGGEAFF.

V gene TRBV27 combines with J gene TRBJ1-5; tentatively, D is TRBD1 (6 bases). Germline V gene lookup returns CDR1 MNHEY and CDR2 SMNVEV (reference sequence). The CDR3 consists of 14 residues. Trimming removed 4 bases from V and 6 bases from J, with 13 bases in between. CDR3 sequence: CASSSQGYGQPQHF. Written as DNA, the CDR3 is TGTGCCAGCAGTTCACAGGGTTACGGTCAGCCCCAGCATTTT.

The chain combines TRBV6-5 with TRBJ2-1; 8 bases match TRBD2. The CDR3 sequence is 14 residues long. Germline V gene data show CDR1 as MNHEY and CDR2 as SVGAGI. V shed 6 bases, J shed 5 bases, and the junction held 6 bases outside the gene matches. The CDR3 coding sequence is TGTGCCAGCAGCAGCGGGAGTCTGGACAATGAGCAGTTCTTC. Amino acid sequence: CASSSGSLDNEQFF.

This chain links TRBV7-8 with TRBJ2-1; 12 bases match TRBD2. V trimming: 5 bases; J trimming: 4 bases; junction bases outside the gene matches: 12. Germline assignment: CDR1 SGHVS and CDR2 FQNEAQ. The CDR3 is 18 amino acids. CDR3 nucleotide sequence: TGTGCCAGCAGCCCAGGATCGGCTAGCGGGAGGGATTACAATGAGCAGTTCTTC. Protein sequence: CASSPGSASGRDYNEQFF.

The chain links TRBV27 to TRBJ1-4, with TRBD1 matching over 7 bases. The germline V gene has CDR1 MNHEY and CDR2 SMNVEV (reference sequence). The CDR3 covers 15 residues. Trimming cost V 5 bases and J 4 bases; bases outside gene matches: 7. CDR3 sequence (DNA): TGTGCCAGCAGTCCTAGACAGGGCAGTAATGAAAAACTGTTTTTT. Protein sequence: CASSPRQGSNEKLFF.